This T cell receptor beta chain was profiled in a study of T cell responses to AZD1222 COVID-19 vaccine. Germline CDR1 SQVTM, CDR2 ANQGSEA. The CDR3 loop spans 15 amino acids. V lost 1 base to trimming and J lost 5 bases, with 17 bases between them. As concerns this clone: Its antigen remains unknown.

TCRdb's table, derived via immunoSEQ multiplex PCR, lists solely in-frame clones and lacks some. The sample contains tens of thousands of clones, about 91% of which appear only once. Study-level points and caveats: Unmutated variant regions reportedly attract nearly half of all spike-specific TCRs. Every sample of the repertoires postdated the peak T cell response. Spike-specific TCR breadth and depth grew following two AZD1222 doses.

The sequences come from peripheral blood, collected on day 0 of MenACWY control vaccination. The chain carries TRBV29-1 and TRBJ1-2, with D perhaps matching TRBD1 (5 bases). This sequence originates from an adult in good health. The CDR3 reads CSVEGWQSGGYGYTF. The DNA for the CDR3 is TGCAGCGTTGAAGGTTGGCAGTCGGGGGGTTATGGCTACACCTTC.